What follows are 22 T cell receptor delta chains derived from one specimen sequenced in a study of gamma-delta chains in newborns, infants, children. TCRdb ran CATT on the reads. The sample lists 5,000 or so delta-chain clones; 2.5% to 3.5% were seen once. Sequenced: blood. The receptors were gathered from a child who was a newborn, infant or young child, either healthy, febrile or measles-vaccinated (not recorded which).

Of note for this clone: Given a far larger clone just one base away, this is likely a sequencing read error. The chain recombines TRAV29/DV5 with TRDJ2; 10 bases are shared with TRDD3. Germline V gene data show CDR1 as NSMFDY and CDR2 as ISSIKDK. The CDR3 runs to 26 residues. The V segment lost 0 bases and the J segment 1 base; nucleotides outside the gene matches: 33. CDR3 bases: TGTGCAGCAAGCGCGACGTCTGAAACGCGGGGGATACGCAATATAGTTGCGTCGGGTTTGACAGCACAACTCTTCTTT. Amino acid sequence: CAASATSETRGIRNIVASGLTAQLFF.

In its sample, this clone was seen a few times. TCRdb's protein for this DNA is that of a much larger clone and differs from the translation at residue 9, likely a read error; the protein shown is the DNA translation. V gene TRDV2 combines with J gene TRDJ3; 7 bases fit TRDD3. V shed 0 bases, J shed 2 bases, and the junction held 3 bases outside the gene matches. This CDR3 is 17 amino acids long. The germline V gene encodes CDR1 GEAIGNYY and CDR2 EKD. CDR3 sequence reads: CACDTWGSTWDTRQMFF. The CDR3 region has the DNA TGTGCCTGTGACACCTGGGGGAGCACCTGGGACACCCGACAGATGTTTTTC.

In its sample, this clone is medium-sized. This sample includes further DNA sequences coding for the same CDR3. The chain is built from TRDV1 and TRDJ3, with 10 bases aligning to TRDD3. Trimming removed 1 base from V and 1 base from J; junction bases left unmatched: 16. The CDR3 totals 23 residues. Germline V gives CDR1 TSWWSYY, CDR2 QGS. The CDR3 region is CALGERPPGGYDLTSWDTRQMFF. The CDR3 DNA follows: TGTGCTCTTGGGGAACGTCCCCCGGGGGGATACGACTTAACATCCTGGGACACCCGACAGATGTTTTTC.

This clone has only a few counts. The mismatch at residue 16 between this DNA's translation and the TCRdb protein of a much larger clone likely reflects a read error; the protein shown is translated from the DNA. The CDR3 spells CACDTNWGIRALTAQPFF. CDR3 bases: TGTGCCTGTGACACCAACTGGGGGATACGGGCTTTGACAGCACAACCCTTCTTT. This chain joins TRDV2 and TRDJ2; 13 bases map to TRDD3. CDR3 length equals 18 residues. Germline CDR1 reads GEAIGNYY; CDR2 reads EKD.

On this clone: This DNA's translation differs at residue 11 from TCRdb's protein, which comes from a much larger clone; a read error is likely, and the protein shown is translated from the DNA. The V gene is TRDV2, the J gene TRDJ1, with D maybe TRDD3 (5 bases). The CDR3 covers 17 residues. V was shortened by 0 bases and J by 5 bases, with 21 bases between the two germline ends. Germline lookup yields CDR1 GEAIGNYY and CDR2 EKD. CDR3 nucleotide sequence: TGTGCCTGTGACACCGGATTAGGGGGCCGACTGTGGGATAAACTCATCTTT. Encoded protein: CACDTGLGGRLWDKLIF.

This clone is medium-sized within its sample. A read error may explain this, as a much larger clone is one base away. DNA of the CDR3: TGTGCCTGTGACCCCTACGGTAGCCCCTGGGACACCCGACAGATGTTTTTC. Translating it yields CACDPYGSPWDTRQMFF. The rearrangement uses TRDV2 and TRDJ3; a possible D gene is TRDD2 (5 bases). The V end lost 3 bases, the J end lost 2 bases, and 13 bases lay between the germline ends. The CDR3 has 17 residues. CDR1 and CDR2 from the germline V gene are GEAIGNYY and EKD.

This clone has only a few counts. TCRdb's listed protein matches a much larger clone and diverges from this DNA's translation at residue 10, likely through a read error; the protein shown comes from the DNA. V is TRDV1 and J is TRDJ1, with 13 bases fitting TRDD3. Germline V gene sequence: CDR1 TSWWSYY, CDR2 QGS. The CDR3 sequence is 20 residues long. V lost 1 base and J lost 3; bases outside the gene matches: 14. The CDR3 DNA reads as TGTGCTCTTGGGGAACGGGTCCTTCTAACTGGGGGATACGGCGCCGATAAACTCATCTTT. Translating it yields CALGERVLLTGGYGADKLIF.

In regard to this clone: TCRdb records a much larger clone's protein for this DNA, with a difference at residue 11 that likely arises from a read error; the protein given is the translation of the DNA. The V gene is TRDV2, the J gene TRDJ2; TRDD3 matches 9 bases. The CDR3 is 15 amino acids. CDR1 is GEAIGNYY, CDR2 EKD, per germline. This chain's CDR3 is CACDTLGDLTTQLFF. CDR3 in DNA: TGTGCCTGTGACACGCTGGGGGATTTGACAACACAACTCTTCTTT.

On this clone: A much larger clone lies a single base off, so this may be a read error. This chain connects TRDV2 to TRDJ3; 9 bases agree with TRDD3. The junction had 10 bases not matched to a gene; V was cut back by 3 bases and J by 2 bases. CDR3 length: 19 residues. CDR1 and CDR2 from the germline V gene are GEAIGNYY and EKD. Here the CDR3 reads CACDSPHWGTTWDTRQMFF. The CDR3, as DNA: TGTGCCTGTGACTCCCCGCACTGGGGGACGACCTGGGACACCCGACAGATGTTTTTC.

Details on this clone: For this DNA, TCRdb reports the protein of a much larger clone, which diverges at residue 10, most likely from a read error; the protein presented here is translated directly from the DNA. The chain carries TRDV2 and TRDJ1; 8 bases align to TRDD3. Per germline, CDR1 GEAIGNYY and CDR2 EKD. CDR3 size: 17 residues. With 5 bases clipped from V and 0 bases from J, the junction kept 13 bases outside the gene matches. CDR3 in amino acids: CACGLRVLGGHTDKLIF. CDR3 DNA sequence: TGTGCCTGTGGTCTCCGAGTACTGGGGGGCCACACCGATAAACTCATCTTT.

As to this clone: TCRdb shows a much larger clone's protein in place of this DNA's translation, and the two differ at residue 3, likely through a read error; the protein shown is translated from the DNA. The V and J genes are TRDV2 and TRDJ3, with 10 bases lining up with TRDD3. Germline CDR1 GEAIGNYY, CDR2 EKD. This CDR3 is built from 17 residues. Trimming cost V 9 bases and J 3 bases; bases outside gene matches: 10. DNA for the CDR3: TGTGCCCGTGCTTTCCTGGGGGATAACTGGGACACCCGACAGATGTTTTTC. Protein sequence: CARAFLGDNWDTRQMFF.

A note on this clone: A read error likely explains this, since a far larger clone differs by one base. This chain connects TRAV29/DV5 to TRDJ1, with TRDD3 matching over 11 bases. The CDR3 runs to 22 residues. V trimming: 0 bases; J trimming: 2 bases; junction bases outside the gene matches: 24. Looked up from germline, CDR1 is NSMFDY and CDR2 is ISSIKDK. In DNA form, the CDR3 reads TGTGCAGCAAGCGCGCGTCCCTACTCGTACATACTGGGGGATAAAGTTACCGATAAACTCATCTTT. Translated, it gives CAASARPYSYILGDKVTDKLIF.

In this sample, this clone is medium-sized. Here the CDR3 reads CACDTGGNGWDTRQMFF. The CDR3 region has the DNA TGTGCCTGTGATACTGGGGGAAATGGCTGGGACACCCGACAGATGTTTTTC. The chain links TRDV2 to TRDJ3; 9 bases map to TRDD3. Trimming cost V 4 bases and J 3 bases; bases outside gene matches: 6. This CDR3 is 17 amino acids long. CDR1 is GEAIGNYY and CDR2 is EKD in the germline V gene.

To note about this clone: A single base separates this from a much larger clone, so it may be a read error. The sample carries other DNA sequences with the same CDR3. This chain uses TRDV2 with TRDJ3; 8 nucleotides agree with TRDD3. This CDR3 region has 20 residues. Germline V lookup: CDR1 GEAIGNYY, CDR2 EKD. The CDR3 reads CACDTDWGFPSSWDTRQMFF. As DNA, the CDR3 is TGTGCCTGTGACACCGACTGGGGGTTTCCAAGCTCCTGGGACACCCGCCAGATGTTTTTC.

About this clone itself: This probably arose from a read error, given a far larger clone one base away. The rearrangement joins TRDV2 to TRDJ3, with TRDD3 matching over 10 bases. The CDR3 is 19 residues long. The V and J ends lost 7 bases and 1 base, in that order; junction bases with no gene match: 12. Per germline, CDR1 GEAIGNYY and CDR2 EKD. Here the CDR3 reads CACDWGISSESWDTRQMFF. For the CDR3, the DNA is TGTGCCTGCGACTGGGGGATTTCCTCGGAGTCCTGGGACACCCGACAGATGTTTTTC.

This clone occurred a few times. This likely reflects a read error, since a far larger clone is one base away. Other nucleotide sequences in the sample specify the same CDR3. CDR3 nucleotide sequence: TGTGCCTGTGACATACTGGGGGATACTTTGACAGCACAGCTCTTCTTT. It codes for CACDILGDTLTAQLFF. This chain connects TRDV2 to TRDJ2; 12 bases fit TRDD3. Per the germline V gene, CDR1 is GEAIGNYY and CDR2 is EKD. The CDR3 extends over 16 amino acids.

This clone rates as large. The sample holds other DNA sequences that translate to the same CDR3. The V call is TRDV2, the J call TRDJ2, with D possibly TRDD3 on 6 matching bases. Trimming removed 0 bases at V and 5 bases at J, with 15 bases between. Germline CDR1 is GEAIGNYY and CDR2 is EKD. This CDR3 has 16 residues. CDR3 region: CACDTGTLGTTAQLFF. CDR3 DNA: TGTGCCTGTGACACCGGAACTCTGGGGACAACAGCACAACTCTTCTTT.

This clone was seen ten or more times. A read error likely explains why the TCRdb protein, taken from a much larger clone, differs from this DNA's translation at residue 6; the protein shown is translated from the DNA. At the DNA level, this CDR3 is encoded by other sequences in the same sample as well. The rearrangement joins TRDV2 to TRDJ2; 9 bases are a match to TRDD3. The V segment lost 2 bases and the J segment 0 bases; nucleotides outside the gene matches: 3. The CDR3 length is 16 residues. In germline, CDR1 is GEAIGNYY, CDR2 EKD. The DNA for the CDR3 is TGTGCCTGTGACATAATGGGGGATACTTTGACAGCACAACTCTTCTTT. It is translated as CACDIMGDTLTAQLFF.

This clone showed up just a few times. The amino acid sequence in TCRdb belongs to a much larger clone and departs from this DNA's translation at residue 7, likely a sequencing read error; the sequence shown is translated from the DNA. This sequence joins TRDV2 and TRDJ3; D ambiguous. The CDR3 is 18 amino acids. CDR1 is GEAIGNYY and CDR2 is EKD in the germline V gene. Trimming pared 3 bases from V and 2 bases from J, leaving 16 bases between. CDR3 coding DNA: TGTGCCTGTGACGTCAGGACTTCGACCGCCTGGGACACCCGACAGATGTTTTTC. The encoded protein is CACDVRTSTAWDTRQMFF.

About this clone itself: TCRdb lists the protein of a much larger clone for this DNA, which differs at residue 11, so this is likely a read error; the protein given here is translated from the DNA itself. The chain employs TRDV2 and TRDJ3; 13 bases agree with TRDD3. Germline V gene sequence: CDR1 GEAIGNYY, CDR2 EKD. CDR3 size: 18 residues. The CDR3 DNA reads as TGTGCCTGTGATACTGGGGGATACGGCTCCCGGGACACCCGACAGATGTTTTTC. Protein product: CACDTGGYGSRDTRQMFF.

This clone was picked up a small number of times. The junction shows a germline mismatch at one end, possibly a read error. At the DNA level, this CDR3 is encoded by other sequences in the same sample as well. The chain uses TRDV2 and TRDJ3; 12 bases map to TRDD3. The CDR3 totals 22 residues. Germline V gene sequence: CDR1 GEAIGNYY, CDR2 EKD. This CDR3 is CACDTDKTGGYLSSWDTRQMFF. DNA of the CDR3: TGCGCCTGTGACACCGATAAAACTGGGGGATACTTAAGCTCCTGGGACACCCGACAGATGTTTTTC.

As for this clone: For this DNA, TCRdb reports the protein of a much larger clone, which diverges at residue 11, most likely from a read error; the protein presented here is translated directly from the DNA. The chain is built from TRDV1 and TRDJ2, with 9 bases identical to TRDD3. This CDR3 is 18 amino acids long. Losses at the gene ends were 0 bases for V and 0 bases for J; bases not matched to a gene: 5. Germline CDR1 reads TSWWSYY; CDR2 reads QGS. CDR3 amino acids: CALGELPTGGTLTAQLFF. Written as DNA, the CDR3 is TGTGCTCTTGGGGAACTTCCTACTGGGGGAACTTTGACAGCACAACTCTTCTTT.